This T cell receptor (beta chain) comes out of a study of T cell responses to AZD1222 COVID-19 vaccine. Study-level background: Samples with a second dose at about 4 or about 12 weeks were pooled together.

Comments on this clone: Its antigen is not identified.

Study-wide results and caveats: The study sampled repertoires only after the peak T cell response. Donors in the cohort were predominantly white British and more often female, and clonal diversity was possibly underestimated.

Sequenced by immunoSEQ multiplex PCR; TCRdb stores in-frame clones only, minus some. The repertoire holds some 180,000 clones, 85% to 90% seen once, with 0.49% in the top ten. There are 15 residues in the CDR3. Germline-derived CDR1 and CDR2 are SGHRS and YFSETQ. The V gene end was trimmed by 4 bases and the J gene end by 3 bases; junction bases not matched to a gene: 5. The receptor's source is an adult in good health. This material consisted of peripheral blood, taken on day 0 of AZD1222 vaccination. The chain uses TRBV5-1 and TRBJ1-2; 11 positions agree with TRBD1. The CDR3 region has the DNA TGCGCCAGCAGCACCGGACAGGGGGCGGACTATGGCTACACCTTC. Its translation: CASSTGQGADYGYTF.